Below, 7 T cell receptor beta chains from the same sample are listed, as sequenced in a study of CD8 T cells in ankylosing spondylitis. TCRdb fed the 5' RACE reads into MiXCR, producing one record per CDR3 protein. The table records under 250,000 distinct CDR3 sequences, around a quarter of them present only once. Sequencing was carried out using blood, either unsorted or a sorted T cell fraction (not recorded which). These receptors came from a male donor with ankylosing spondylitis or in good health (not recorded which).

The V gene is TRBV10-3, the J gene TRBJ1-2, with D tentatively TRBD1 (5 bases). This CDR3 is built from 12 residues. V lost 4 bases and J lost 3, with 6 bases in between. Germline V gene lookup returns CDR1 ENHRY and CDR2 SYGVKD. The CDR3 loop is CAISGGDYGYTF. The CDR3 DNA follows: TGTGCCATCAGTGGGGGGGACTATGGCTACACCTTC.

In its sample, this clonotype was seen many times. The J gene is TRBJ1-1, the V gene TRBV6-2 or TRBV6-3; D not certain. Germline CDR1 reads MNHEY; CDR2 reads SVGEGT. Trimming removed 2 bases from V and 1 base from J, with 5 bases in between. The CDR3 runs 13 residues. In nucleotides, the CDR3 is TGTGCCAGCAGTTACCTCAGGAACACTGAAGCTTTCTTT. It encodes CASSYLRNTEAFF.

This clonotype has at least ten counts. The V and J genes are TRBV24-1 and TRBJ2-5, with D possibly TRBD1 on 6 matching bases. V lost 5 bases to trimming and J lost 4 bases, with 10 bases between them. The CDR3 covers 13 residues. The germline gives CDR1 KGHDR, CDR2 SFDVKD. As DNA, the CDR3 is TGTGCCACCAGTGGAGGACAGCGAGAGACCCAGTACTTC. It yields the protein CATSGGQRETQYF.

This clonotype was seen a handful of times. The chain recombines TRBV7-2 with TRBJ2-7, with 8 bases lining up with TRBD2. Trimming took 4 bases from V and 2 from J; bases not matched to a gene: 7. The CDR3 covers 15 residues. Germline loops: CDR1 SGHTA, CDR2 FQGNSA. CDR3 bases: TGTGCCAGCAGCTCGAGCGGGAGCAAACCCTACGAGCAGTACTTC. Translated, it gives CASSSSGSKPYEQYF.

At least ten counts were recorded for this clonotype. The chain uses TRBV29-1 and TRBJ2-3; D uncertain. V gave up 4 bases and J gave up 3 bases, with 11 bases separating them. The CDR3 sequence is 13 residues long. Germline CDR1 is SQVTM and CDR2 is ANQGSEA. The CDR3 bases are TGCAGCGTTGGGCACTCTCAAACAGATACGCAGTATTTT. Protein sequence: CSVGHSQTDTQYF.

CDR3 nucleotides: TGTGCCAGCAGGACGGGACAGGGGGCCTACGAGCAGTACTTC. Translating it yields CASRTGQGAYEQYF. The rearrangement uses TRBV6-1 and TRBJ2-7, with 11 positions matching TRBD1. CDR3 length: 14 residues. Germline-derived CDR1 and CDR2 are MNHNS and SASEGT. Trimming took 6 bases from V and 2 from J; bases not matched to a gene: 3.

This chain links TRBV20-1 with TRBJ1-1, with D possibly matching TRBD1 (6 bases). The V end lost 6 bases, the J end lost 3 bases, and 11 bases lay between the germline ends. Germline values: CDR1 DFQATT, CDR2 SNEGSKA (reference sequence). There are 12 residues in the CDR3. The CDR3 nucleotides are TGCAGTGCAAACAGGGTTGACACTGAAGCTTTCTTT. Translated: CSANRVDTEAFF.